Listed below are T cell receptor beta chains from one sample, sequenced in a study of a mutant IDH1 vaccine in newly diagnosed glioma. Sequencing was performed with immunoSEQ multiplex PCR; in TCRdb, only in-frame clones are kept and a portion is missing. Of over 50,000 clones listed, 85% to 90% are singletons. Their antigens remain unidentified. The input for sequencing was PBMCs, taken from a glioma patient whose treatment included an IDH1 peptide vaccine. All receptors come from a woman aged 35 to 49 with glioma. CDR3s include the opening cysteine and the closing phenylalanine or tryptophan. A D gene is named only where the DNA matches it firmly. Clone size appears in some rows only: once, few, many, or a class for an expanded clone.

d_call: -; clone_size: -; j_call: TRBJ2-3; v_call: TRBV4-1; cdr3_aa: CASSQTDTQYF; cdr3_nt: TGCGCCAGCAGCCAAACAGATACGCAGTATTTT
d_call: -; clone_size: -; j_call: TRBJ1-5; v_call: TRBV2; cdr3_aa: CASSAEGSNQPQHF; cdr3_nt: TGTGCCAGCAGTGCCGAGGGGAGCAATCAGCCCCAGCATTTT
d_call: -; clone_size: few; j_call: TRBJ1-4; v_call: TRBV2; cdr3_aa: CAGRVSNEKLFF; cdr3_nt: TGTGCCGGCAGGGTTTCCAATGAAAAACTGTTTTTT
d_call: -; clone_size: -; j_call: TRBJ2-7; v_call: TRBV28; cdr3_aa: CASSRGRIYEQYF; cdr3_nt: TGTGCCAGCAGTCGCGGACGGATCTACGAGCAGTACTTC
d_call: -; clone_size: -; j_call: TRBJ2-2; v_call: TRBV12-5; cdr3_aa: CASGLSSGELFF; cdr3_nt: TGTGCTAGTGGTTTGTCTTCCGGGGAGCTGTTTTTT
d_call: -; clone_size: -; j_call: TRBJ2-3; v_call: TRBV25-1; cdr3_aa: CASSEAGPDTQYF; cdr3_nt: TGTGCCAGCAGTGAGGCAGGGCCAGATACGCAGTATTTT
d_call: -; clone_size: -; j_call: TRBJ2-5; v_call: TRBV23-1; cdr3_aa: CASRPPYF; cdr3_nt: TGCGCCAGCAGACCCCCGTACTTC
d_call: TRBD2; clone_size: -; j_call: TRBJ2-7; v_call: TRBV19; cdr3_aa: CASSRTSGGYEQYF; cdr3_nt: TGTGCCAGTAGCAGGACTAGCGGGGGATACGAGCAGTACTTC
d_call: -; clone_size: -; j_call: TRBJ2-2; v_call: TRBV7-7; cdr3_aa: CASRSRTGELFF; cdr3_nt: TGTGCTAGCCGGAGTAGGACCGGGGAGCTGTTTTTT
d_call: -; clone_size: -; j_call: TRBJ2-5; v_call: TRBV5-1; cdr3_aa: CASSLAVVRETQYF; cdr3_nt: TGCGCCAGCAGCTTGGCCGTGGTTCGAGAGACCCAGTACTTC
d_call: -; clone_size: -; j_call: TRBJ1-1; v_call: TRBV13; cdr3_aa: CASSLAGTEAFF; cdr3_nt: TGTGCCAGCAGCTTAGCAGGGACTGAAGCTTTCTTT
d_call: TRBD2; clone_size: once; j_call: TRBJ2-3; v_call: TRBV18; cdr3_aa: CASSGVAGGPPDTQYF; cdr3_nt: TGTGCCAGCTCAGGAGTTGCGGGAGGGCCACCAGATACGCAGTATTTT
d_call: -; clone_size: -; j_call: TRBJ1-4; v_call: TRBV7-8; cdr3_aa: CASRKREGPVVRDEKLFF; cdr3_nt: TGTGCCAGCAGGAAACGAGAGGGGCCAGTGGTTAGAGATGAAAAACTGTTTTTT
d_call: TRBD1; clone_size: -; j_call: TRBJ2-5; v_call: TRBV4-1; cdr3_aa: CASSTGQGPQETQYF; cdr3_nt: TGCGCCAGCAGCACGGGACAGGGACCACAAGAGACCCAGTACTTC
d_call: TRBD1; clone_size: -; j_call: TRBJ1-1; v_call: TRBV4-2; cdr3_aa: CASSEQGGTEAFF; cdr3_nt: TGTGCCAGCAGCGAACAGGGGGGGACTGAAGCTTTCTTT
d_call: -; clone_size: -; j_call: TRBJ1-2; v_call: TRBV6-6; cdr3_aa: CAISGGVIDGYTF; cdr3_nt: TGTGCCATCAGCGGGGGAGTGATAGATGGCTACACCTTC
d_call: -; clone_size: -; j_call: TRBJ1-2; v_call: TRBV19; cdr3_aa: CASSIREGQVRGYTF; cdr3_nt: TGTGCCAGTAGTATAAGGGAGGGGCAAGTGCGTGGCTACACCTTC
d_call: -; clone_size: once; j_call: TRBJ1-1; v_call: TRBV10-1; cdr3_aa: CASSESGGSAEAFF; cdr3_nt: TGCGCCAGCAGTGAGTCGGGAGGGTCCGCTGAAGCTTTCTTT
d_call: TRBD1; clone_size: -; j_call: TRBJ2-4; v_call: TRBV7-2; cdr3_aa: CASSQQTGGKNIQYF; cdr3_nt: TGTGCCAGCAGCCAGCAGACAGGGGGCAAAAACATTCAGTACTTC
d_call: TRBD2; clone_size: -; j_call: TRBJ2-3; v_call: TRBV5-1; cdr3_aa: CASSPGLAGGTDTQYF; cdr3_nt: TGCGCCAGCAGCCCCGGACTAGCGGGGGGGACAGATACGCAGTATTTT
d_call: -; clone_size: -; j_call: TRBJ2-3; v_call: TRBV7-8; cdr3_aa: CASSPTSTQYF; cdr3_nt: TGTGCCAGCAGCCCTACCTCGACGCAGTATTTT
d_call: -; clone_size: -; j_call: TRBJ2-3; v_call: TRBV30; cdr3_aa: CAWDDRRRTDTQYF; cdr3_nt: TGTGCCTGGGATGACAGGCGGCGCACAGATACGCAGTATTTT
d_call: -; clone_size: -; j_call: TRBJ2-1; v_call: TRBV7-8; cdr3_aa: CASSHRRSYNEQFF; cdr3_nt: TGTGCCAGCAGCCACCGTAGGTCCTACAATGAGCAGTTCTTC
d_call: TRBD2; clone_size: -; j_call: TRBJ2-1; v_call: TRBV19; cdr3_aa: CASDERAGGNEQFF; cdr3_nt: TGTGCCAGTGACGAGAGAGCGGGGGGAAATGAGCAGTTCTTC
d_call: TRBD1; clone_size: -; j_call: TRBJ2-2; v_call: TRBV27; cdr3_aa: CASQRQGIRELFF; cdr3_nt: TGTGCCAGCCAGAGACAGGGGATAAGGGAGCTGTTTTTT
d_call: -; clone_size: -; j_call: TRBJ1-2; v_call: TRBV5-4; cdr3_aa: CASSLEAGYGYTF; cdr3_nt: TGTGCCAGCAGCTTGGAGGCCGGGTATGGCTACACCTTC
d_call: -; clone_size: -; j_call: TRBJ1-3; v_call: TRBV7-5; cdr3_aa: CARSVRTHPGNTIYF; cdr3_nt: TGTGCCAGAAGCGTCCGGACTCACCCTGGAAACACCATATATTTT